The source of this T cell receptor (beta chain) is a study of blood T cell repertoires in COVID-19. The CDR3 runs to 16 residues. Trimming cost V 5 bases and J 0 bases; bases outside gene matches: 6. Germline-derived CDR1 and CDR2 are MDHEN and SYDVKM. Original data processing: Nucleated cell number was recorded as an estimate derived from reference gene primer amplification. Profiling relied on immunoSEQ multiplex PCR, and the TCRdb table lists in-frame clones only, not all of them. For V, J and clone size, that table is used; D and trimming come from the DNA. Altogether 150,000 to 200,000 clones are present, more than 80% being singletons, with the ten largest covering less than 2%.

Material for sequencing was peripheral blood. The rearrangement links TRBV28 to TRBJ1-5, with 8 positions matching TRBD1. The sequence came from a woman in her fifties or sixties with COVID-19, enrolled during active disease. Here the CDR3 DNA reads TGTGCCAGCAGTCTCGGACAGGGTTATAGCAATCAGCCCCAGCATTTT. Its translation: CASSLGQGYSNQPQHF.